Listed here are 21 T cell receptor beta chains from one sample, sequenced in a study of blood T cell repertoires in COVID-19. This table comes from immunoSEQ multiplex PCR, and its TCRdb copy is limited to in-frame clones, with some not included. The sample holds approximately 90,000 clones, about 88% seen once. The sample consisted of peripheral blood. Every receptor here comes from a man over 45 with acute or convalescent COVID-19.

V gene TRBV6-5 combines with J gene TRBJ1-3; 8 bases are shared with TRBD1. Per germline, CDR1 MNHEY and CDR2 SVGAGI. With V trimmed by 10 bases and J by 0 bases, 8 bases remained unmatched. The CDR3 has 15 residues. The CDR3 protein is CATGRTGSSGNTIYF. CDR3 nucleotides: TGTGCCACCGGCCGGACAGGGAGCTCTGGAAACACCATATATTTT.

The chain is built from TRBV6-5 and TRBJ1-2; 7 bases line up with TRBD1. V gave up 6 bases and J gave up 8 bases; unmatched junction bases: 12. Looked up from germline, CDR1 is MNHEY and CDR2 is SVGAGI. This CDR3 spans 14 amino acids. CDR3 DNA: TGTGCCAGCAGCGACGCGGGACAGCCTAAAGGCTACACCTTC. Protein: CASSDAGQPKGYTF.

The CDR3 is CATSDPGIGTGTNEQFF. Written as DNA, the CDR3 is TGTGCCACCAGTGATCCCGGTATAGGGACAGGTACGAATGAGCAGTTCTTC. The chain links TRBV24-1 to TRBJ2-1; 8 nucleotides line up with TRBD1. The CDR3 loop spans 17 amino acids. The V and J ends lost 3 bases and 7 bases, in that order; junction bases with no gene match: 13. From germline, CDR1 is KGHDR and CDR2 SFDVKD.

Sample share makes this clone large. CDR3 sequence (DNA): TGTGCCAGCAGCCAAGATCTTGGGGGGGCCAATGAGCAGTTCTTC. Translated, it gives CASSQDLGGANEQFF. The chain has TRBV4-2 and TRBJ2-1; tentative D call: TRBD2 (7 bases). Germline V gene data show CDR1 as LGHNA and CDR2 as YNFKEQ. Deletions cut 0 bases from V and 6 bases from J, with 12 bases between. The CDR3 extends over 15 amino acids.

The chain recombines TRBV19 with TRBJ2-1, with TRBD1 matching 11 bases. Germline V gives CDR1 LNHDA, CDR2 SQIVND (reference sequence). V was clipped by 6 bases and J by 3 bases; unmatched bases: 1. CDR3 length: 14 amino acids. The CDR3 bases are TGTGCCAGTAGGGGGACAGGGGGCTACAATGAGCAGTTCTTC. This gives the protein CASRGTGGYNEQFF. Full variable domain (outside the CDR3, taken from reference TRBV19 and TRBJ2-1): DGGITQSPKYLFRKEGQNVTLSCEQNLNHDAMYWYRQDPGQGLRLIYYSQIVNDFQKGDIAEGYSVSREKKESFPLTVTSAQKNPTAFYLCASRGTGGYNEQFFGPGTRLTVL.

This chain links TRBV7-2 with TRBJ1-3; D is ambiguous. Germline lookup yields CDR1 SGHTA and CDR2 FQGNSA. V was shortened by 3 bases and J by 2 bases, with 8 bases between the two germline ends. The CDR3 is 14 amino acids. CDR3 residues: CASSLSQTGNTIYF. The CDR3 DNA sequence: TGTGCCAGCAGCTTGAGTCAAACTGGAAACACCATATATTTT.

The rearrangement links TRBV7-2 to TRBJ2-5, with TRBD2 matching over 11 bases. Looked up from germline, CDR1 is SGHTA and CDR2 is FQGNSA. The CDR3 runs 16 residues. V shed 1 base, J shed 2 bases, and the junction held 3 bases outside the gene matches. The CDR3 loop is CASSLGLAGGQETQYF. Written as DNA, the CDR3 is TGTGCCAGCAGCTTAGGGCTAGCGGGGGGTCAAGAGACCCAGTACTTC.

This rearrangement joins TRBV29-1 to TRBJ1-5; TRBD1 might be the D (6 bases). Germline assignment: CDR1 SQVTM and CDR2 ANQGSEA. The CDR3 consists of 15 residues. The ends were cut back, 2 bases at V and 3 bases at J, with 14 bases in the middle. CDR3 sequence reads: CSVEKGGDHNQPQHF. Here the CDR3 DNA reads TGCAGCGTTGAAAAGGGGGGGGACCACAATCAGCCCCAGCATTTT.

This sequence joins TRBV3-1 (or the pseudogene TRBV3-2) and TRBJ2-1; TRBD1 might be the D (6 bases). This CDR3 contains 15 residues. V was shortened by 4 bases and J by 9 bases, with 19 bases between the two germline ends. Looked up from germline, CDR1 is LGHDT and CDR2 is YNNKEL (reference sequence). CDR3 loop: CASSPRDTSYGEQFF. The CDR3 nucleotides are TGTGCCAGCAGCCCCCGGGACACCTCCTACGGTGAGCAGTTCTTC.

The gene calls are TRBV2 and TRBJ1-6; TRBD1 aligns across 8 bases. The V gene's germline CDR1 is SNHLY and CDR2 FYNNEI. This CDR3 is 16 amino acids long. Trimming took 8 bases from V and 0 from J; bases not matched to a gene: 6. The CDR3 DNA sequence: TGTGCCAGCCGGGACAGGACAAGCTCCTATAATTCACCCCTCCACTTT. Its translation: CASRDRTSSYNSPLHF.

The CDR3 coding sequence is TGTGCCAGCCGACGCAGCGGAACCGGGGAGCTGTTTTTT. It translates to CASRRSGTGELFF. The rearrangement joins TRBV2 to TRBJ2-2; maybe TRBD2 (5 bases). CDR3 length: 13 amino acids. Per the germline V gene, CDR1 is SNHLY and CDR2 is FYNNEI. The germline V and J ends were trimmed by 8 bases and 5 bases, with 12 bases remaining between them.

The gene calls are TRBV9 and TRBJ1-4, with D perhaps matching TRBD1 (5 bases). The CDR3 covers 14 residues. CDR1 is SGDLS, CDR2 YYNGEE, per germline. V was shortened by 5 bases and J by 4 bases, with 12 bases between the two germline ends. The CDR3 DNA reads TGTGCCAGCAGTTCCGTGGGACTTAATGAAAAACTGTTTTTT. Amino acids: CASSSVGLNEKLFF.

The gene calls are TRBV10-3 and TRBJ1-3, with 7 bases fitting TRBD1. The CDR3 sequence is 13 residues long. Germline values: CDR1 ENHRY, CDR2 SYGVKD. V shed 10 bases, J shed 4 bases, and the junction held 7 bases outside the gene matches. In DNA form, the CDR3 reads TGTGCCACCGGGACAGAGAAAGGAAACACCATATATTTT. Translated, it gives CATGTEKGNTIYF.

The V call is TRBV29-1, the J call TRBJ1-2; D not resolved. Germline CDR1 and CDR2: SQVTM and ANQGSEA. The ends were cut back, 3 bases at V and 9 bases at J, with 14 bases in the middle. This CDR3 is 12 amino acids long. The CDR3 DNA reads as TGCAGCGTTGAGGGAGGTCGGGGTAGCTACACCTTC. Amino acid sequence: CSVEGGRGSYTF.

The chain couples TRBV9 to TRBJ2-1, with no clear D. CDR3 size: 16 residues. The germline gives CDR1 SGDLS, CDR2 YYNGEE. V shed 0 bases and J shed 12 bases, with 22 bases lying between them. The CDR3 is CASSVGPDFNSLGQFF. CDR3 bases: TGTGCCAGCAGCGTAGGACCGGATTTTAACAGTTTAGGGCAGTTCTTC.

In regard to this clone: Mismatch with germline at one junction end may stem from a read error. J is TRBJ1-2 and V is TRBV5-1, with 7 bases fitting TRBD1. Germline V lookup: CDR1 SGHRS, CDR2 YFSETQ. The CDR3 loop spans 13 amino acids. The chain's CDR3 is CASSLEGGQGVVF. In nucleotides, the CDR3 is TGCGCCAGCAGCTTGGAAGGGGGCCAGGGGGTCGTCTTC.

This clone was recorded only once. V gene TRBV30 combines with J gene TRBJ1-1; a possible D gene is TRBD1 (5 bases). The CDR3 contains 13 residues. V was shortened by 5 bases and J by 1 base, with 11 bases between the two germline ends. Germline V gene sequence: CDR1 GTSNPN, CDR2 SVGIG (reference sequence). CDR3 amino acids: CAWGLGGNTEAFF. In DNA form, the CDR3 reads TGTGCCTGGGGACTCGGGGGGAACACTGAAGCTTTCTTT.

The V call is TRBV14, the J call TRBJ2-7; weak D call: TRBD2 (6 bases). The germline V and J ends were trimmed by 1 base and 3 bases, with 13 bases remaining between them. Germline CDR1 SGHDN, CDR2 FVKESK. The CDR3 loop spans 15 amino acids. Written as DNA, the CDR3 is TGTGCCAGCAGCCAAGTAGCAAGGACTAACTACGAGCAGTACGTC. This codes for CASSQVARTNYEQYV.

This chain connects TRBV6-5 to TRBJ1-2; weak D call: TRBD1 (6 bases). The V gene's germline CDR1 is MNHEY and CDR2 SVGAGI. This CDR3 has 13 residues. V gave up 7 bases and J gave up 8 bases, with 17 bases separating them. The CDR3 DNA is TGTGCCAGCATTTCAGCAGGGGTAGGGGGCTACACCTTC. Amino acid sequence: CASISAGVGGYTF.

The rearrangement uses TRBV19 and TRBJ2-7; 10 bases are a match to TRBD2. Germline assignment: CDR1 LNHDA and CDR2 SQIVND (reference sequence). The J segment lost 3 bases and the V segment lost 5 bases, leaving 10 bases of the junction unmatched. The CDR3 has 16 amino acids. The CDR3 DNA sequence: TGTGCCAGTAGTCCCTCCACTAGCGGGGCACTCTACGAGCAGTACTTC. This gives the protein CASSPSTSGALYEQYF.

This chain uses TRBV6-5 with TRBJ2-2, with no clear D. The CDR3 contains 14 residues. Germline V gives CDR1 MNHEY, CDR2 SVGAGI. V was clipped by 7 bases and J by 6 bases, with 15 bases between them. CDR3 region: CASNMRSLPGELFF. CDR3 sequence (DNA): TGTGCCAGCAATATGAGGTCCCTTCCCGGGGAGCTGTTTTTT.